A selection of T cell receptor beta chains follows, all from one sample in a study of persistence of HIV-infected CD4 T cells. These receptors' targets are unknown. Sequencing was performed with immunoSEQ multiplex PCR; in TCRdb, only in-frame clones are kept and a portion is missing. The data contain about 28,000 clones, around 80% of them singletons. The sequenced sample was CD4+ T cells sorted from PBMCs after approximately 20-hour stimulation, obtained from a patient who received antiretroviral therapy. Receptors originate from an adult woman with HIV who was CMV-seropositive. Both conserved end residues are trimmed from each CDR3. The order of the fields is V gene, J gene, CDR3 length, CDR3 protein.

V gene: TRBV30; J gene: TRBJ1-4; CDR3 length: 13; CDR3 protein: AWSVGPATNEKLF
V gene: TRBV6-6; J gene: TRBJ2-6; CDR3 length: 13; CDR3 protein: ASSSAASGANVLT
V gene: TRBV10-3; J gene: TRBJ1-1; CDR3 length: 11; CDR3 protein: AISDRGGTEAF
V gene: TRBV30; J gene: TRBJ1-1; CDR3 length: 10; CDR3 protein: AWTPGYTEAF
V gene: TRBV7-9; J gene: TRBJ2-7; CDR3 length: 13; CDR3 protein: ASSPGTVSSYEQY
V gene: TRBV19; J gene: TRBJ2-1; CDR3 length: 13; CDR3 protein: ASSIRDRVNNEQF
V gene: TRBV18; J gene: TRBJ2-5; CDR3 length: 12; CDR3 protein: ASSPGAAQETQY
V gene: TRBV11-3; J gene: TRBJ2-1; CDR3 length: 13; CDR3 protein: ASSLVSGGAVEQF
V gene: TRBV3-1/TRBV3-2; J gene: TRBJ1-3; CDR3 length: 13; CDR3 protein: ASSQGGGSGNTIY
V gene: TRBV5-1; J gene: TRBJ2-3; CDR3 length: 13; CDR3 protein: ASSLQGGRTDTQY
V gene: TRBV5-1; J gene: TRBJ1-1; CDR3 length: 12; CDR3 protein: ASTQGGLIRGAF
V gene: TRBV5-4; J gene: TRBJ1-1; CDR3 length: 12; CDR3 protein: ASSLEQYGTEAF
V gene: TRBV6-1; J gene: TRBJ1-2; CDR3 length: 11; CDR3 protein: ASSERVVPGYT
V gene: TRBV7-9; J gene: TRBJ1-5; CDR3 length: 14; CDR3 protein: ASSSFSTGGLEPQH
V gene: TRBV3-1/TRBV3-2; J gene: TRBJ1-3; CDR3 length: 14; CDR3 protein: ASSTYKGSSGNTIY
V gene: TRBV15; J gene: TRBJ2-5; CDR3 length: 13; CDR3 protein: ATSRDFGNQETQY
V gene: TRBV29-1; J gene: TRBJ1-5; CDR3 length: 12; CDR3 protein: SVRGGNSNQPQH
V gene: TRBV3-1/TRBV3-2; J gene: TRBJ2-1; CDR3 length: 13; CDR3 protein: ASSTPGLLNNEQF
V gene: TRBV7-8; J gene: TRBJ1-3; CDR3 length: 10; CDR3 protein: ASSFSRNTIY
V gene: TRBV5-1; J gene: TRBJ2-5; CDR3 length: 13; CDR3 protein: ASSLGQGGQETQY
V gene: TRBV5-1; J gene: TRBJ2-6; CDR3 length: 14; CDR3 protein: ASSLESSSGANVLT
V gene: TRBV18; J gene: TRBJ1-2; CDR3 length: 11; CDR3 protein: ASSTNRPYGYT
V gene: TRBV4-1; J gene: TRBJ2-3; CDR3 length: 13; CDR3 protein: ASSQDGMGTDTQY
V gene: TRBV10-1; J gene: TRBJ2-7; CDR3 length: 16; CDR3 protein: ASSEFLDGRGVPYEQY
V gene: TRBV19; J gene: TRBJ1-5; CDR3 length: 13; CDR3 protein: ASSIGGFGNQPQH
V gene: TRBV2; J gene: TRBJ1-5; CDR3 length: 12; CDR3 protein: ASSGSGTLQPQH
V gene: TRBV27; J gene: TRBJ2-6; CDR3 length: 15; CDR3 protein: ASRKASVRSGANVLT
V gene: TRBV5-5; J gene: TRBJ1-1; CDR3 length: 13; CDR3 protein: ASSFEAGTVTEAF
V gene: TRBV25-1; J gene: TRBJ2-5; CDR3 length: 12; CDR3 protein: ASRQVSQQETQY
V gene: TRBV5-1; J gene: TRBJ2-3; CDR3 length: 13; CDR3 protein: ASRLLGGSTDTQY
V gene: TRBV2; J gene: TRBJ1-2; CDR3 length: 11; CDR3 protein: ASSGQQNYGYT
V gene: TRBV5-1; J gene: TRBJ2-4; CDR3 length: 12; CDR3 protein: ASSLETRQDIQY
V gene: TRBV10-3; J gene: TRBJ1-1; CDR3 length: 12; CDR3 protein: AITGTGSSTEAF
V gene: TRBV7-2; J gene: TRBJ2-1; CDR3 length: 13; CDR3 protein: ASSLLRGGYNEQF
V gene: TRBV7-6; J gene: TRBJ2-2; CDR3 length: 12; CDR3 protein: ASSFRTGDGELF
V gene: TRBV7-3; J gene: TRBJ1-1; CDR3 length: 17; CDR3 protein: ASSFSPRRDRGMNTEAF
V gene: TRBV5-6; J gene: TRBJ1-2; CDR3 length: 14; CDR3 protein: ASSSRQHQDLYGYT
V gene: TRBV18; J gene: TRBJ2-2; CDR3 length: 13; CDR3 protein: ASSPVTRGTGELF
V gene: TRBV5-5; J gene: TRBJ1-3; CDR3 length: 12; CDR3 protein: ASSLERAGNTIY
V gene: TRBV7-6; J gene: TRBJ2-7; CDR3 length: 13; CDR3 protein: ASSFGTSGVPEQY
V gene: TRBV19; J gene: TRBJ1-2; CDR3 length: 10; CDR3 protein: ASSTREVGYT
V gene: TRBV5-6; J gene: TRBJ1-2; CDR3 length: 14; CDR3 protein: ASSLGTGRGHYGYT
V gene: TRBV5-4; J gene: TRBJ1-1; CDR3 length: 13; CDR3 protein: ASSGARGGNTEAF
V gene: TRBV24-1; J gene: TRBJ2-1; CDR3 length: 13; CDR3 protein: ATSAPRKSYNEQF
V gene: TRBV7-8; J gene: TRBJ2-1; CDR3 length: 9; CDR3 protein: ASSPYNEQF
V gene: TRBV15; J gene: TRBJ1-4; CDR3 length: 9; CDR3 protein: ATSRDREPF
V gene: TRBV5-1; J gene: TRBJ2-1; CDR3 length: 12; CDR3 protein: ASSLVRQGNEQF